One and the same sample provided the 28 T cell receptor beta chains below, sequenced in a study of identical twins. In TCRdb, the 5' RACE reads were re-called with MiXCR into one record per CDR3 protein. The table records 1.5 million to 2 million distinct CDR3 sequences, about 30% of them present only once. The sequenced sample was cord blood. These receptors were collected from a newborn girl in good health.

In its sample, this clonotype was seen many times. The chain links TRBV7-2 to TRBJ2-3; D is uncertain. Germline CDR1 SGHTA, CDR2 FQGNSA. V was pared by 1 base and J by 5 bases, with 10 bases between. This CDR3 is built from 14 residues. This CDR3 is CASSLGGLGDTQYF. CDR3 coding DNA: TGTGCCAGCAGCTTAGGCGGTTTAGGAGATACGCAGTATTTT. Variable domain in full (rest from reference TRBV7-2 and TRBJ2-3): GAGVSQSPSNKVTEKGKDVELRCDPISGHTALYWYRQSLGQGLEFLIYFQGNSAPDKSGLPSDRFSAERTGGSVSTLTIQRTQQEDSAVYLCASSLGGLGDTQYFGPGTRLTVL.

The V and J genes are TRBV10-2 and TRBJ2-7; 7 bases are shared with TRBD1. The CDR3 has 14 amino acids. V lost 7 bases, J lost 2 bases, and 8 bases stayed unmatched. Germline CDR1 and CDR2: WSHSY and SAAADI. CDR3 in amino acids: CASIRDSITYEQYF. CDR3 bases: TGCGCCAGCATACGGGACAGCATAACCTACGAGCAGTACTTC.

This clonotype has more than one count but fewer than ten. The chain recombines TRBV12-5 with TRBJ2-1; TRBD1 might be the D (6 bases). This CDR3 is built from 17 residues. The germline CDR1 and CDR2 sequences are LGHNT and FRNRAP. Trimming removed 1 base from V and 12 bases from J, with 25 bases in between. The CDR3 loop reads CASGLAPFRGRVRWQFF. The CDR3 DNA reads as TGTGCTAGTGGTTTGGCCCCATTCAGGGGAAGGGTCAGGTGGCAGTTCTTC.

This chain links TRBV4-1 with TRBJ2-4; D unclear. The J call is doubtful: the DNA matches TRBJ2-7 better. The germline gives CDR1 MGHRA, CDR2 YSYEKL. This CDR3 is built from 15 residues. The CDR3 reads CASSQEEVPYYEQYF. CDR3 bases: TGCGCCAGCAGCCAAGAAGAAGTTCCCTATTACGAGCAGTACTTC.

This chain links TRBV9 with TRBJ2-2; no clear D gene. The V end was cut by 0 bases, the J end by 7 bases, with 7 bases between. The CDR3 has 13 residues. The V gene's germline CDR1 is SGDLS and CDR2 YYNGEE. CDR3 sequence reads: CASSVVGIGELFF. The CDR3 DNA is TGTGCCAGCAGCGTAGTAGGGATCGGGGAGCTGTTTTTT.

This chain connects TRBV12-5 to TRBJ2-5, with a possible D match to TRBD2 (5 bases). Trimming stripped 0 bases from V and 7 bases from J, with 9 bases between. In germline, CDR1 is LGHNT, CDR2 FRNRAP. The CDR3 sequence is 13 residues long. The CDR3 spells CASGLVGMVTQYF. The CDR3 nucleotides read TGTGCTAGTGGTTTGGTCGGGATGGTGACCCAGTACTTC.

There are a few counts of this clonotype. This chain uses TRBV2 with TRBJ2-3, with D possibly being TRBD1 (5 bases). The ends were cut back, 3 bases at V and 2 bases at J, with 12 bases in the middle. This CDR3 has 15 amino acids. CDR1 and CDR2 from the germline V gene are SNHLY and FYNNEI. In DNA form, the CDR3 reads TGTGCCAGCAGTGAGGTGGGGCACTACACAGATACGCAGTATTTT. Protein: CASSEVGHYTDTQYF.

V gene TRBV4-1 combines with J gene TRBJ2-5, with D tentatively TRBD1 (6 bases). Looked up from germline, CDR1 is MGHRA and CDR2 is YSYEKL. This CDR3 region has 16 residues. V lost 1 base to trimming and J lost 11 bases, with 23 bases between them. The CDR3 sequence: CASSQGPGASYNEQYF. CDR3 nucleotides: TGCGCCAGCAGCCAAGGACCAGGGGCATCCTACAATGAGCAGTACTTC.

This clonotype came up a few times. The V gene is TRBV12-3 or TRBV12-4, the J gene TRBJ2-1; TRBD2 matches 8 bases. Trimming removed 5 bases from V and 6 bases from J; junction bases left unmatched: 12. The CDR3 contains 16 residues. This CDR3 reads CASSPTGLGWSNEQFF. CDR3 DNA: TGTGCCAGCAGTCCGACGGGACTAGGATGGAGCAATGAGCAGTTCTTC.

This clonotype was found a few times. The chain couples TRBV7-2 to TRBJ2-5; 9 nucleotides line up with TRBD1. This CDR3 has 15 amino acids. Per germline, CDR1 SGHTA and CDR2 FQGNSA. After removal of 5 bases from V and 11 bases from J, the junction contained 15 bases not matched to a gene. CDR3 sequence: CASSLGTGRWNEQYF. The CDR3 DNA follows: TGTGCCAGCAGCCTCGGGACAGGGCGGTGGAATGAGCAGTACTTC.

The chain combines TRBV5-1 with TRBJ1-1; the D gene is possibly TRBD1 (6 bases). V was pared by 1 base and J by 9 bases, with 19 bases between. The CDR3 has 15 amino acids. Per germline, CDR1 SGHRS and CDR2 YFSETQ. CDR3 sequence reads: CASSLIGGLRPKAFF. As DNA, the CDR3 is TGCGCCAGCAGCTTGATCGGGGGGCTCAGGCCTAAAGCTTTCTTT.

This clonotype was observed many times. V is TRBV28 and J is TRBJ2-5; D gene ambiguous. There are 13 residues in the CDR3. Germline V gene data show CDR1 as MDHEN and CDR2 as SYDVKM. Trimming removed 4 bases at V and 7 bases at J, with 13 bases between. CDR3 coding DNA: TGTGCCAGCAGTTCCGAATTGCCTTGGACCCAGTACTTC. Translating it yields CASSSELPWTQYF. The full variable domain, rest sourced from reference TRBV28 and TRBJ2-5, is DVKVTQSSRYLVKRTGEKVFLECVQDMDHENMFWYRQDPGLGLRLIYFSYDVKMKEKGDIPEGYSVSREKKERFSLILESASTNQTSMYLCASSSELPWTQYFGPGTRLLVL.

The chain is built from TRBV12-3 or TRBV12-4 and TRBJ1-6; 11 nucleotides align to TRBD1. V lost 6 bases and J lost 0; bases outside the gene matches: 10. CDR3 length equals 19 residues. The CDR3 coding sequence is TGTGCCAGCAGCAGGGGACAGGGGGACTCAAGCTCCTATAATTCACCCCTCCACTTT. Protein: CASSRGQGDSSSYNSPLHF.

The rearrangement joins TRBV2 to TRBJ2-5, with D perhaps given as TRBD1 or TRBD2 (5 bases each). Germline CDR1 and CDR2: SNHLY and FYNNEI. The CDR3 runs 14 residues. V was pared by 6 bases and J by 11 bases, with 22 bases between. CDR3 in DNA: TGTGCCAGCAGACCCGGGACCAAGGGCAATGAGCAGTACTTC. Its translation is CASRPGTKGNEQYF.

This clonotype has at least ten counts. The rearrangement uses TRBV5-1 and TRBJ2-3; no definite D call. Trimming shortened V by 4 bases and J by 0 bases, and 6 bases separated the two germline ends. The CDR3 loop spans 13 amino acids. Germline CDR1 SGHRS, CDR2 YFSETQ. Written as DNA, the CDR3 is TGCGCCAGCAGCAAAACTAGCACAGATACGCAGTATTTT. Protein: CASSKTSTDTQYF.

This chain uses TRBV3-1 with TRBJ2-5; TRBD2 agrees at 11 bases. CDR1 and CDR2 from the germline V gene are LGHDT and YNNKEL (reference sequence). CDR3 length equals 15 residues. Germline trimming cut 4 bases from V and 11 bases from J; bases unmatched to any gene: 12. CDR3 sequence reads: CASSPTSGSKNEQYF. The CDR3 nucleotides read TGTGCCAGCAGCCCTACTAGCGGGAGTAAGAATGAGCAGTACTTC.

The rearrangement links TRBV7-9 to TRBJ2-3, with D tentatively TRBD2 (5 bases). Trimming took off 8 bases at V and 11 bases at J, with 17 bases between the two ends. The CDR3 length is 12 residues. In germline, CDR1 is SEHNR, CDR2 FQNEAQ (reference sequence). The CDR3 nucleotides read TGTGCCAGCGGAGCACGGACTCCCCAGCAGTATTTT. Translated: CASGARTPQQYF.

This clonotype has only a few counts. This chain uses TRBV2 with TRBJ2-1; 7 positions agree with TRBD1. The CDR3 length is 15 residues. The trim removed 8 bases at V and 3 bases at J, leaving 10 bases unmatched. Looked up from germline, CDR1 is SNHLY and CDR2 is FYNNEI. This chain's CDR3 is CASPQTGAHYNEQFF. Here the CDR3 DNA reads TGTGCCAGCCCCCAAACAGGGGCCCACTACAATGAGCAGTTCTTC. The whole variable domain, filled in from reference TRBV2 and TRBJ2-1, reads EPEVTQTPSHQVTQMGQEVILRCVPISNHLYFYWYRQILGQKVEFLVSFYNNEISEKSEIFDDQFSVERPDGSNFTLKIRSTKLEDSAMYFCASPQTGAHYNEQFFGPGTRLTVL.

The chain carries TRBV28 and TRBJ1-5, with D possibly being TRBD1 (5 bases). Germline CDR1 and CDR2: MDHEN and SYDVKM. There are 14 residues in the CDR3. With 5 bases removed from V and 6 bases from J, the gap between germline ends came to 14 bases. The CDR3 nucleotides are TGTGCCAGCAGTCTCATCCAGGGTAGTCAGCCCCAGCATTTT. Its protein product is CASSLIQGSQPQHF.

In regard to this clonotype: Since a much larger clone is just one base distant, this may be a read error. The V call is TRBV6-5, the J call TRBJ1-2; perhaps TRBD1 as D (5 bases). This CDR3 has 14 amino acids. The V end was cut by 10 bases, the J end by 6 bases, with 21 bases between. Germline values: CDR1 MNHEY, CDR2 SVGAGI. The CDR3 reads CANSLRGDVNGYTF. CDR3 nucleotide sequence: TGTGCCAACAGCCTCCGGGGGGACGTAAATGGCTACACCTTC.

The count of this clonotype is one. V is TRBV12-3 or TRBV12-4 and J is TRBJ2-1; 8 nucleotides align to TRBD2. This CDR3 contains 18 residues. V lost 2 bases to trimming and J lost 1 base; unmatched junction nucleotides: 10. CDR3 coding DNA: TGTGCCAGCAGTTTAATAAGAAGGCTAGCGGGTTCCTACAATGAGCAGTTCTTC. This codes for CASSLIRRLAGSYNEQFF.

This chain links TRBV4-1 with TRBJ2-7; TRBD1 aligns across 7 bases. The CDR3 totals 15 residues. With 0 bases clipped from V and 3 bases from J, the junction kept 5 bases outside the gene matches. CDR1 and CDR2 (germline): MGHRA, YSYEKL. CDR3 coding DNA: TGCGCCAGCAGCCAAGAAGGGGGCCCTTACTACGAGCAGTACTTC. It specifies CASSQEGGPYYEQYF.

This clonotype has a handful of counts. The gene calls are TRBV7-8 and TRBJ2-1; the match to TRBD1 covers 9 bases. V dropped 1 base and J dropped 4; count of bases not matched to a gene: 5. The CDR3 runs 16 residues. The germline CDR1 and CDR2 sequences are SGHVS and FQNEAQ. Here the CDR3 reads CASSLVGQGGYNEQFF. The CDR3 bases are TGTGCCAGCAGCTTAGTGGGACAGGGAGGGTACAATGAGCAGTTCTTC.

The chain has TRBV3-1 and TRBJ2-2; no clear D gene. Trimming took off 4 bases at V and 6 bases at J, with 12 bases between the two ends. The CDR3 spans 14 residues. CDR1 is LGHDT and CDR2 is YNNKEL in the germline V gene (reference sequence). CDR3 DNA: TGTGCCAGCAGCCCGACCCTAGGCTCCGGGGAGCTGTTTTTT. Protein sequence: CASSPTLGSGELFF. Full variable domain (remainder filled in from reference TRBV3-1 and TRBJ2-2): DTAVSQTPKYLVTQMGNDKSIKCEQNLGHDTMYWYKQDSKKFLKIMFSYNNKELIINETVPNRFSPKSPDKAHLNLHINSLELGDSAVYFCASSPTLGSGELFFGEGSRLTVL.

Points on this clonotype: A clone one base away is much larger, so this may be a read error. J is TRBJ2-3 and V is TRBV6-5; 9 nucleotides match TRBD2. This CDR3 has 15 residues. The germline V gene encodes CDR1 MNHEY and CDR2 SVGAGI. V lost 2 bases and J lost 4; bases outside the gene matches: 4. CDR3 coding DNA: TGTGCCAGCAGTTACCTAGCGGGAAGGGCAGATACGCAGTATTTT. As protein: CASSYLAGRADTQYF.

This clonotype was recorded a few times. This chain joins TRBV20-1 and TRBJ2-5; D may be TRBD2 (6 bases). V was shortened by 2 bases and J by 3 bases, with 16 bases between the two germline ends. The CDR3 length is 15 residues. Germline CDR1 DFQATT, CDR2 SNEGSKA (reference sequence). CDR3 residues: CSARRTGTWEETQYF. In DNA, the CDR3 is TGCAGTGCTAGACGTACCGGGACTTGGGAAGAGACCCAGTACTTC.

The genes are TRBV27 and TRBJ2-2, with unresolved D. The CDR3 sequence is 17 residues long. Trimming took 0 bases from V and 0 from J, leaving 11 bases between them. Germline CDR1 reads MNHEY; CDR2 reads SMNVEV (reference sequence). CDR3 sequence reads: CASSLSVVQTNTGELFF. In DNA form, the CDR3 reads TGTGCCAGCAGTTTATCGGTGGTCCAGACGAACACCGGGGAGCTGTTTTTT.

V gene TRBV2 combines with J gene TRBJ1-2; maybe TRBD1 (5 bases). V lost 4 bases to trimming and J lost 8 bases, with 14 bases between them. The germline V gene has CDR1 SNHLY and CDR2 FYNNEI. CDR3 length equals 13 residues. The CDR3 nucleotides are TGTGCCAGCAGTGGGGACTTATTTGAGGGCTACACCTTC. This encodes CASSGDLFEGYTF.